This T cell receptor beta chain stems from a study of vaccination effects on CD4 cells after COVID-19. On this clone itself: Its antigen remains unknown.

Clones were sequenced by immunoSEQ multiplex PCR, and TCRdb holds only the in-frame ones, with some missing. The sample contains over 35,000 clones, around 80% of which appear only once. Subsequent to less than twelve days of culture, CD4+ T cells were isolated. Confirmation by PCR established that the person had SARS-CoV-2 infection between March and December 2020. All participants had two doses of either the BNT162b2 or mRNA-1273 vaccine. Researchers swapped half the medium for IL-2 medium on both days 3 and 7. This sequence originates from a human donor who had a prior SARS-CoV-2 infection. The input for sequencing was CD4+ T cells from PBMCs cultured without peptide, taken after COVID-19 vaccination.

CDR3 bases: TGTGCCAGCAGCCAGAGAGACCCCTCTTCCGACGAGCAGTACTTC. Protein product: CASSQRDPSSDEQYF. V usage is TRBV11-3 and J usage is TRBJ2-7; no definite D call. Deletions cut 5 bases from V and 5 bases from J, with 19 bases between. CDR1 is SGHNT, CDR2 YENEEA, per germline. The CDR3 extends over 15 amino acids.